The present T cell receptor beta chain was sequenced within a study of early T cells in non-severe SARS-CoV-2 infection. Attachment of unique molecular identifiers was made to individual cDNA molecules. A single record per CDR3 protein comes from TCRdb applying MiXCR to the 5' RACE reads. The sample contains tens of thousands of distinct CDR3 sequences, roughly 5% of which appear only once. The CDR3 sequence is 11 residues long. V lost 2 bases and J lost 7, with 4 bases in between. Germline V gene sequence: CDR1 PRHDT, CDR2 FYEKMQ (reference sequence). Study findings and constraints: Comparison of clonotypes with VDJdb favored anti-spike CD8 responses while missing private and CD4 specificities.

There are many counts of this clonotype. Its matching antigen is unknown. The sequenced sample was whole blood. The chain links TRBV13 to TRBJ2-3; D unclear. The clonotype was recovered from an adult who was a healthcare worker with PCR-confirmed SARS-CoV-2 infection or an uninfected control (not recorded which). The CDR3 loop is CASSLQYTQYF. DNA of the CDR3: TGTGCCAGCAGCTTACAATATACGCAGTATTTT. Drawing the rest from reference TRBV13 and TRBJ2-3, the complete variable domain is AAGVIQSPRHLIKEKRETATLKCYPIPRHDTVYWYQQGPGQDPQFLISFYEKMQSDKGSIPDRFSAQQFSDYHSELNMSSLELGDSALYFCASSLQYTQYFGPGTRLTVL.